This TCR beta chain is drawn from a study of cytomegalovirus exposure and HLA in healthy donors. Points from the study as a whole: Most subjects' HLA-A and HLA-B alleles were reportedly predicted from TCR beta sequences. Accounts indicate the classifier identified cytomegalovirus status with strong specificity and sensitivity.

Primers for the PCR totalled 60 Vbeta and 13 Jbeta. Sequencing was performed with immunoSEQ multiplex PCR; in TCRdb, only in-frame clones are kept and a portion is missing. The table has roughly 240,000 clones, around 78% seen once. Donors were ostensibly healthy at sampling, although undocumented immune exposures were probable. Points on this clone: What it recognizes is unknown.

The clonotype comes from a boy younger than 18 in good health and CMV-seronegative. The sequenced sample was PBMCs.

This chain's CDR3 is CASSLGQGYGYTF. CDR3 coding DNA: TGTGCCAGCAGCTTAGGACAGGGCTATGGCTACACCTTC. The chain is built from TRBV11-2 and TRBJ1-2; 7 nucleotides line up with TRBD1. The germline CDR1 and CDR2 sequences are SGHAT and FQNNGV. Germline trimming cut 1 base from V and 4 bases from J; bases unmatched to any gene: 0. The CDR3 is 13 amino acids.